A selection of T cell receptor beta chains follows, all from one sample in a study of blood T cell repertoires in COVID-19. Profiled with immunoSEQ multiplex PCR; TCRdb holds only in-frame clones, not every one. In the table there are around 160,000 clones, 80% to 85% of which are singletons. Sequences were obtained from PBMCs or T cells enriched from blood (not recorded which). The receptors derive from a woman between 50 and 59 years old who had been exposed to COVID-19. CDR3s include the opening cysteine and the closing phenylalanine or tryptophan. A D gene is named only where the DNA matches it firmly. Part of the rows lack a size; the others show once, few, many or a class for expanded clones.

d_gene	v_gene	j_gene	abundance	CDR3nt	CDR3aa
NA	TRBV9	TRBJ2-7	NA	TGTGCCAGCAGCCCACGGGACTGGTCCTACGAGCAGTACTTC	CASSPRDWSYEQYF
NA	TRBV7-8	TRBJ1-1	NA	TGTGCCAGCAGCTTAGTCTGGCAAAACACTGAAGCTTTCTTT	CASSLVWQNTEAFF
NA	TRBV10-1	TRBJ2-1	NA	TGCGCCAGCAGTGGGTACACGGGCGGGTCGGATGAGCAGTTCTTC	CASSGYTGGSDEQFF
NA	TRBV12-3/TRBV12-4	TRBJ1-5	NA	TGTGCCAGCAACGGGGGGGGTCAGCCCCAGCATTTT	CASNGGGQPQHF
TRBD2	TRBV4-3	TRBJ2-4	NA	TGCGCCAGCAGCCAAGTATTAGCGGGGGTAGCCTACTTC	CASSQVLAGVAYF
NA	TRBV7-9	TRBJ2-1	NA	TGTGCCAGCAGTTACGTCTACGTGGATGAGCAGTTCTTC	CASSYVYVDEQFF
TRBD2	TRBV4-3	TRBJ2-5	NA	TGCGCCAGCAGCCAAGGACCGGGACTAGCGGAAGAGACCCAGTACTTC	CASSQGPGLAEETQYF
NA	TRBV6-5	TRBJ1-1	NA	TGTGCCAGCAGTTACCTAAACAGGCGGAACACTGAAGCTTTCTTT	CASSYLNRRNTEAFF
TRBD1	TRBV7-2	TRBJ1-2	NA	TGTGCCAGCAGCTTAGGGGACAGTGGGGGCTACACCTTC	CASSLGDSGGYTF
TRBD1	TRBV7-9	TRBJ2-7	NA	TGTGCCAGCAGCATCCGGGACAGGGGAGGCTACGAGCAGTACTTC	CASSIRDRGGYEQYF
NA	TRBV5-1	TRBJ2-3	NA	TGCGCCAGCAGCAGTGATCCAGCGCCCGGGGTAGATACGCAGTATTTT	CASSSDPAPGVDTQYF
NA	TRBV2	TRBJ2-5	NA	TGTGCCAGCAGGGAGGAACCCGGACAGCCCGTAGAGACCCAGTACTTC	CASREEPGQPVETQYF
NA	TRBV12-3/TRBV12-4	TRBJ2-7	NA	TGTGCCAGCAGCGTAGCGGCCCCCTACGAGCAGTACTTC	CASSVAAPYEQYF
TRBD1	TRBV3-1/TRBV3-2	TRBJ2-2	NA	TGTGCCAGCAGCCCCGGACAGGGTTATGACACCGGGGAGCTGTTTTTT	CASSPGQGYDTGELFF
TRBD1	TRBV2	TRBJ2-1	NA	TGTGCCAGGAACAGGGGGCCAATTTCCTACAATGAGCAGTTCTTC	CARNRGPISYNEQFF
NA	TRBV6-1	TRBJ1-2	NA	TGTGCCAGCAGTGAAAGCTGGGGGCGACTCTATGGCTACACCTTC	CASSESWGRLYGYTF
TRBD1	TRBV9	TRBJ1-5	NA	TGTGCCAGCAGCGTAGCAACAGGGGATCAGCCCCAGCATTTT	CASSVATGDQPQHF
TRBD1	TRBV7-7	TRBJ2-3	NA	TGTGCCAGCAGCGAGACAGGGCTAGGGACAGATACGCAGTATTTT	CASSETGLGTDTQYF
NA	TRBV7-2	TRBJ1-1	NA	TGTGCCAGCAGCCGCCGGGACATAGGCTCTGAAGCTTTCTTT	CASSRRDIGSEAFF
NA	TRBV7-9	TRBJ2-2	NA	TGTGCCAGCAAAGCGGGTGGGGAGAGCGGGGAGCTGTTTTTT	CASKAGGESGELFF
NA	TRBV5-1	TRBJ1-5	NA	TGCGCCAGCAGCTTGGGACAGACCAATCAGCCCCAGCATTTT	CASSLGQTNQPQHF
NA	TRBV6-2/TRBV6-3	TRBJ1-2	NA	TGTGCCAGCAGTGGTACAGCTAACTATGGCTACACCTTC	CASSGTANYGYTF
NA	TRBV2	TRBJ2-1	NA	TGTGCCAGCCGAGTCACAGCGGGCACGAATGAGCAGTTCTTC	CASRVTAGTNEQFF
TRBD2	TRBV7-9	TRBJ2-1	NA	TGTGCCAGCAGCCCTAACCCGGGACTAGCGGGAGCTTACAATGAGCAGTTCTTC	CASSPNPGLAGAYNEQFF
TRBD1	TRBV4-1	TRBJ1-5	NA	TGCGCCAGCAGCCCCCGGGACAGGGGCGACTATCAGCCCCAGCATTTT	CASSPRDRGDYQPQHF
NA	TRBV7-9	TRBJ2-1	NA	TGTGCCACCAGTTTTAGGGGGTTGGGTAATGAGCAGTTCTTC	CATSFRGLGNEQFF
NA	TRBV29-1	TRBJ1-2	few	TGCAGCGTCCCCGCGGGAGGGGTGACAGTTGGCTACACCTTC	CSVPAGGVTVGYTF
NA	TRBV6-5	TRBJ1-5	NA	TGTGCCAGCAGGAAGGAGACAGCCTTTAATCAGCCCCAGCATTTT	CASRKETAFNQPQHF
NA	TRBV15	TRBJ1-3	NA	TGTGCCACCAGCAGAGATCAGGGCCCTGGAAACACCATATATTTT	CATSRDQGPGNTIYF
TRBD2	TRBV10-3	TRBJ2-3	NA	TGTGCCATCAGTGAGTCAGGGCCAGCGGGGGGGTCAAGAGATACGCAGTATTTT	CAISESGPAGGSRDTQYF
NA	TRBV11-2	TRBJ1-6	once	TGTGCCAGCAGCTTAAACCGGGACAACTACTCACCCCTCCACTTT	CASSLNRDNYSPLHF
TRBD2	TRBV5-1	TRBJ2-3	NA	TGCGCCAGCAGCTTGGTAGCGGGGGGAAAGGCAGATACGCAGTATTTT	CASSLVAGGKADTQYF
NA	TRBV5-8	TRBJ2-7	once	TGTGCCAGCAGCTTGGGGGACACAATCTACGAGCAGTACTTC	CASSLGDTIYEQYF
TRBD2	TRBV9	TRBJ2-5	NA	TGTGCCAGCAGCACCCGATGGACTAGCTGGGAGACCCAGTACTTC	CASSTRWTSWETQYF
TRBD1	TRBV11-2	TRBJ2-2	NA	TGTGCCAGCAGCCCCCGACAGGGGGCGAACACCGGGGAGCTGTTTTTT	CASSPRQGANTGELFF
NA	TRBV6-5	TRBJ2-7	NA	TGTGCCAGCAGTTACCTCGGGGGACCCTACGAGCAGTACTTC	CASSYLGGPYEQYF
NA	TRBV28	TRBJ1-3	NA	TGTGCCAGCAGTACTAATAAGGGGGGGCTCGGAAACACCATATATTTT	CASSTNKGGLGNTIYF
NA	TRBV19	TRBJ2-5	NA	TGTGCCAGTAGTATGTATCTAGGGGTTCTAGCGGAGACCCAGTACTTC	CASSMYLGVLAETQYF
TRBD2	TRBV19	TRBJ2-5	NA	TGTGCCAGTAGTCTTCGACTAGCGGAGACCCAAGAGACCCAGTACTTC	CASSLRLAETQETQYF
NA	TRBV15	TRBJ1-2	NA	TGTGCCACCAGTAGGGGGGGAGGGTATGGCTACACCTTC	CATSRGGGYGYTF
NA	TRBV18	TRBJ1-4	NA	TGTGCCAGCTCACCCCTAGCGGGTGCTAATGAAAAACTGTTTTTT	CASSPLAGANEKLFF
NA	TRBV9	TRBJ2-2	NA	TGTGCCAGCAGCGTCCGAGCAGGGTCGAACACCGGGGAGCTGTTTTTT	CASSVRAGSNTGELFF
NA	TRBV12-5	TRBJ1-4	few	TGTGCTAGTGGTTTGGGCACAGTTAATAATGAAAAACTGTTTTTT	CASGLGTVNNEKLFF
NA	TRBV7-9	TRBJ2-7	NA	TGTGCCAGCAGTTACCACCTAGGGACTCTATCAGTCTACGAGCAGTACTTC	CASSYHLGTLSVYEQYF
NA	TRBV30	TRBJ1-4	NA	TGTGCCTCGTCCAGGGATAATGAAAAACTGTTTTTT	CASSRDNEKLFF
NA	TRBV14	TRBJ1-2	NA	TGTGCCAGCAGCCTAAAGAGCTTCTATGGCTACACCTTC	CASSLKSFYGYTF
TRBD2	TRBV2	TRBJ2-1	NA	TGTGCCAGCAGAATAGCGGGAGTCAATGAGCAGTTCTTC	CASRIAGVNEQFF
NA	TRBV7-2	TRBJ2-2	NA	TGTGCCAGCAGCTTAATCGGTTTGAACACCGGGGAGCTGTTTTTT	CASSLIGLNTGELFF
NA	TRBV19	TRBJ2-1	NA	TGTGCCAGTAGTGCCAACCCGCGTGAGCAGTTCTTC	CASSANPREQFF
NA	TRBV5-1	TRBJ2-1	NA	TGCGCCAGCAGCTTGGCCCAGGGTGGTGAGCAGTTCTTC	CASSLAQGGEQFF
TRBD2	TRBV15	TRBJ2-1	NA	TGTGCCACCAGCAGAGGACTAATAGGGAGGGGTGAGCAGTTCTTC	CATSRGLIGRGEQFF
NA	TRBV6-5	TRBJ2-2	NA	TGTGCCAGCAGTAGCGGACAGTCGAACACCGGGGAGCTGTTTTTT	CASSSGQSNTGELFF
TRBD1	TRBV6-5	TRBJ1-4	NA	TGTGCCAGGGGGACAGCCTATAATGAAAAACTGTTTTTT	CARGTAYNEKLFF
TRBD1	TRBV27	TRBJ1-5	NA	TGTGCCAGCAGTTTTTCGGGACAGGGTAATCAGCCCCAGCATTTT	CASSFSGQGNQPQHF
NA	TRBV5-4	TRBJ1-1	NA	TGTGCCAGCAGCTTGGATGGCCATTTGAACACTGAAGCTTTCTTT	CASSLDGHLNTEAFF
NA	TRBV5-1	TRBJ1-1	few	TGCGCCAGCAGCTTGACAGCCCCGAACACTGAAGCTTTCTTT	CASSLTAPNTEAFF
NA	TRBV6-5	TRBJ2-1	NA	TGTGCCTCTAAAGGACAGAACTACAATGAGCAGTTCTTC	CASKGQNYNEQFF